These 29 T cell receptor beta chains originate from one sample sequenced in a study of cytomegalovirus exposure and HLA in healthy donors. Sequencing was performed with immunoSEQ multiplex PCR; in TCRdb, only in-frame clones are kept and a portion is missing. The sample has 130,000 to 150,000 clones, about 90% seen once; the top ten hold approximately 8.5%. The sample taken for sequencing was PBMCs. The receptors derive from a young woman in good health and CMV-seropositive.

This clone was seen a handful of times. J is TRBJ2-7 and V is TRBV9, with 7 bases fitting TRBD2. The CDR3 runs to 14 residues. J gave up 3 bases and V 0 bases, and 3 bases lay outside the gene matches. Germline loops: CDR1 SGDLS, CDR2 YYNGEE. Here the CDR3 DNA reads TGTGCCAGCAGCGTAGGGGGAGGGGACTACGAGCAGTACTTC. Its protein product is CASSVGGGDYEQYF.

DNA of the CDR3: TGCGCCAGCAGCCAAGTATTGGGACAGGCCACCTACGAGCAGTACTTC. Amino acid sequence: CASSQVLGQATYEQYF. The chain joins TRBV4-3 to TRBJ2-7, with 8 bases fitting TRBD1. The length of the CDR3 is 16 residues. Germline CDR1 and CDR2: LGHNA and YSLEER. The J segment lost 2 bases and the V segment lost 1 base, leaving 7 bases of the junction unmatched.

The chain recombines TRBV19 with TRBJ2-7; 7 bases agree with TRBD1. Germline CDR1 is LNHDA and CDR2 is SQIVND (reference sequence). With V trimmed by 4 bases and J by 5 bases, 5 bases remained unmatched. There are 13 residues in the CDR3. The CDR3 here is CASSTRDSHEQYF. Here the CDR3 DNA reads TGTGCCAGTAGTACTCGGGACAGCCACGAGCAGTACTTC.

The rearrangement joins TRBV6-5 to TRBJ2-1, with a tentative D call TRBD1 (6 bases). Germline CDR1 reads MNHEY; CDR2 reads SVGAGI. This CDR3 is built from 15 residues. V lost 5 bases, J lost 11 bases, and 22 bases lay in between. The CDR3 DNA is TGTGCCAGCAGTCCACAGGGTGGCGCGGAGGTTCAGCAGTTCTTC. Residues: CASSPQGGAEVQQFF.

The genes are TRBV9 and TRBJ2-3, with D perhaps matching TRBD2 (7 bases). The CDR3 has 16 amino acids. Trimming cost V 0 bases and J 5 bases, with 16 bases left between them. Germline loops: CDR1 SGDLS, CDR2 YYNGEE. The CDR3: CASSVEGGTFLDTQYF. CDR3 in DNA: TGTGCCAGCAGCGTAGAGGGGGGGACATTCTTAGATACGCAGTATTTT.

The gene calls are TRBV5-4 and TRBJ2-7; 7 positions agree with TRBD2. The V gene end was trimmed by 2 bases and the J gene end by 1 base; junction bases not matched to a gene: 6. The germline V gene encodes CDR1 SGHNT and CDR2 YYREEE (reference sequence). This CDR3 has 15 residues. As DNA, the CDR3 is TGTGCCAGCAGCTTTCCCGGGAGGTCGTCCTACGAGCAGTACTTC. This translates into CASSFPGRSSYEQYF.

J is TRBJ2-3 and V is TRBV10-3; TRBD1 matches at 7 bases. CDR3 length equals 11 residues. Germline V gene data show CDR1 as ENHRY and CDR2 as SYGVKD. With 10 bases clipped from V and 6 bases from J, the junction kept 4 bases outside the gene matches. The DNA for the CDR3 is TGTGCCAGCGAAGGGGGCGATACGCAGTATTTT. Protein product: CASEGGDTQYF.

This rearrangement joins TRBV6-5 to TRBJ2-7; TRBD1 matches at 8 bases. Per germline, CDR1 MNHEY and CDR2 SVGAGI. The junction had 1 base not matched to a gene; V was cut back by 8 bases and J by 1 base. CDR3 length: 12 amino acids. The CDR3 loop is CASGQGSYEQYF. In DNA, the CDR3 is TGTGCCAGCGGACAGGGATCCTACGAGCAGTACTTC.

About this clone: The identical CDR3 is also encoded by other nucleotide sequences in the sample. This chain links TRBV27 with TRBJ2-2; no clear D gene. The germline V and J ends were trimmed by 3 bases and 1 base, with 6 bases remaining between them. The CDR3 has 14 amino acids. Germline values: CDR1 MNHEY, CDR2 SMNVEV (reference sequence). The CDR3 here is CASSLSRNTGELFF. The CDR3 DNA reads as TGTGCCAGCAGTTTGAGTAGGAACACCGGGGAGCTGTTTTTT.

J is TRBJ1-3 and V is TRBV5-6; D is undetermined. The V gene's germline CDR1 is SGHDT and CDR2 YYEEEE. The CDR3 runs 15 residues. Trimming stripped 2 bases from V and 0 bases from J, with 9 bases between. Here the CDR3 DNA reads TGTGCCAGCAGCTTTGTTGCAGGCTCTGGAAACACCATATATTTT. Residues: CASSFVAGSGNTIYF.

This clone has only one observation. V usage is TRBV6-6 and J usage is TRBJ2-7, with a possible D match to TRBD2 (5 bases). Germline CDR1 reads MNHNY; CDR2 reads SVGAGI (reference sequence). The V gene lost 6 bases and the J gene lost 3 bases, with 21 bases spanning the gap. The CDR3 is 16 amino acids. CDR3 sequence: CASRPLQDWPNYEQYF. In DNA, the CDR3 is TGTGCCAGCAGACCTCTCCAGGACTGGCCGAACTACGAGCAGTACTTC.

V gene TRBV27 combines with J gene TRBJ2-3; 10 positions match TRBD2. CDR3 size: 15 residues. Germline assignment: CDR1 MNHEY and CDR2 SMNVEV (reference sequence). V dropped 1 base and J dropped 6; count of bases not matched to a gene: 4. The CDR3 region is CASSLYSGGADTQYF. In nucleotides, the CDR3 is TGTGCCAGCAGTTTATACAGCGGGGGGGCTGATACGCAGTATTTT.

This chain uses TRBV2 with TRBJ2-1, with TRBD2 matching 14 bases. V lost 6 bases to trimming and J lost 7 bases; unmatched junction nucleotides: 5. This CDR3 contains 15 residues. Germline-derived CDR1 and CDR2 are SNHLY and FYNNEI. This CDR3 is CASSETSGGANEQFF. The CDR3, as DNA: TGTGCCAGCAGCGAGACTAGCGGGGGGGCTAATGAGCAGTTCTTC.

The chain is built from TRBV15 and TRBJ1-1; D call uncertain. Trimming removed 1 base from V and 2 bases from J, with 11 bases in between. The germline CDR1 and CDR2 sequences are LNHNV and YYDKDF (reference sequence). CDR3 length equals 15 residues. The CDR3 is CATSRGREVNTEAFF. The DNA for the CDR3 is TGTGCCACCAGCAGAGGTAGGGAGGTAAACACTGAAGCTTTCTTT.

The V gene is TRBV10-3, the J gene TRBJ2-7, with TRBD2 identical over 10 bases. The trim removed 0 bases at V and 3 bases at J, leaving 5 bases unmatched. The CDR3 loop spans 16 amino acids. Germline-derived CDR1 and CDR2 are ENHRY and SYGVKD. The CDR3 DNA sequence: TGTGCCATCAGTGAGTCGTCTAGCGGGAGAGTCTACGAGCAGTACTTC. This gives the protein CAISESSSGRVYEQYF.

This clone was picked up a small number of times. The V call is TRBV7-3, the J call TRBJ1-2; no clear D gene. Per the germline V gene, CDR1 is SGHTA and CDR2 is FQGTGA. The germline V and J ends were trimmed by 5 bases and 1 base, with 11 bases remaining between them. CDR3 size: 14 residues. CDR3 bases: TGTGCCAGCAGCGCCGACGGAGGTAACTATGGCTACACCTTC. This gives the protein CASSADGGNYGYTF.

The rearrangement links TRBV2 to TRBJ2-7; D is possibly TRBD2 (6 bases). CDR1 is SNHLY, CDR2 FYNNEI, per germline. This CDR3 contains 12 residues. V shed 6 bases and J shed 2 bases, with 8 bases lying between them. CDR3 sequence (DNA): TGTGCCAGCAGGGAGGGAACCTACGAGCAGTACTTC. Translated: CASREGTYEQYF. The full variable domain, completed using reference TRBV2 and TRBJ2-7, is EPEVTQTPSHQVTQMGQEVILRCVPISNHLYFYWYRQILGQKVEFLVSFYNNEISEKSEIFDDQFSVERPDGSNFTLKIRSTKLEDSAMYFCASREGTYEQYFGPGTRLTVT.

The chain joins TRBV28 to TRBJ2-7, with 12 nucleotides matching TRBD2. Germline CDR1 is MDHEN and CDR2 is SYDVKM. The CDR3 runs 15 residues. V was pared by 6 bases and J by 3 bases, with 6 bases of the junction left unmatched. The DNA for the CDR3 is TGTGCCAGCAGCAGACTAGCGGGGGCCTACTACGAGCAGTACTTC. It translates to CASSRLAGAYYEQYF.

The chain carries TRBV9 and TRBJ1-4, with D unclear. The CDR3 is 15 residues long. Germline assignment: CDR1 SGDLS and CDR2 YYNGEE. V lost 2 bases and J 6 bases, leaving 14 bases between the germline ends. The CDR3 DNA follows: TGTGCCAGCAGCGTTCAATTGGGCGTGGATGAAAAACTGTTTTTT. Encoded protein: CASSVQLGVDEKLFF.

The chain is built from TRBV7-3 and TRBJ2-2, with D unresolved. This CDR3 contains 12 residues. Trimming stripped 5 bases from V and 7 bases from J, with 8 bases between. The germline CDR1 and CDR2 sequences are SGHTA and FQGTGA. CDR3 DNA: TGTGCCAGCAGCCCCAGGTTCGGGGAGCTGTTTTTT. Encoded protein: CASSPRFGELFF.

The J gene is TRBJ2-7, the V gene TRBV7-3; 9 nucleotides match TRBD2. Germline V gene lookup returns CDR1 SGHTA and CDR2 FQGTGA. This CDR3 contains 14 residues. The trim removed 2 bases at V and 4 bases at J, leaving 3 bases unmatched. Here the CDR3 reads CASSLSSGAYEQYF. DNA for the CDR3: TGTGCCAGCAGCTTATCTAGCGGGGCGTACGAGCAGTACTTC.

The rearrangement uses TRBV2 and TRBJ2-3, with a possible D match to TRBD1 (5 bases). This CDR3 comprises 13 residues. Deletions cut 8 bases from V and 1 base from J, with 10 bases between. Germline CDR1 reads SNHLY; CDR2 reads FYNNEI. The CDR3 loop is CASGAAGTDTQYF. The CDR3, as DNA: TGTGCCAGCGGGGCGGCGGGCACAGATACGCAGTATTTT.

This chain connects TRBV7-2 to TRBJ2-1, with 7 bases aligning to TRBD1. V lost 5 bases to trimming and J lost 3 bases; unmatched junction nucleotides: 13. Looked up from germline, CDR1 is SGHTA and CDR2 is FQGNSA. CDR3 length equals 17 residues. Written as DNA, the CDR3 is TGTGCCAGCAGCCCGCGACAGGGACCAAGCCTCTACAATGAGCAGTTCTTC. Its protein is CASSPRQGPSLYNEQFF.

This clone was seen only a few times. V gene TRBV30 combines with J gene TRBJ1-2, with 7 nucleotides matching TRBD1. The CDR3 sequence is 13 residues long. CDR1 and CDR2 from the germline V gene are GTSNPN and SVGIG (reference sequence). V dropped 8 bases and J dropped 3; count of bases not matched to a gene: 9. The CDR3 sequence is CASSKQGDYGYTF. Written as DNA, the CDR3 is TGTGCCAGCAGCAAGCAGGGGGACTATGGCTACACCTTC.

This chain connects TRBV10-3 to TRBJ1-1; no clear D gene. V lost 6 bases and J lost 1, with 6 bases in between. The length of the CDR3 is 12 residues. Germline CDR1 is ENHRY and CDR2 is SYGVKD. DNA for the CDR3: TGTGCCATCAGGAACACGAACACTGAAGCTTTCTTT. This translates into CAIRNTNTEAFF.

This clone has only a few counts. The chain is built from TRBV5-6 and TRBJ2-7, with TRBD2 matching over 7 bases. This CDR3 is built from 14 residues. With 4 bases clipped from V and 3 bases from J, the junction kept 7 bases outside the gene matches. Looked up from germline, CDR1 is SGHDT and CDR2 is YYEEEE. The CDR3 region has the DNA TGTGCCAGCAGCCCGGGACTATCTTACTACGAGCAGTACTTC. Residues: CASSPGLSYYEQYF.

The gene calls are TRBV6-4 and TRBJ2-2; no firm D call. CDR1 MRHNA and CDR2 SNTAGT come from the germline V gene. The length of the CDR3 is 14 residues. V was shortened by 6 bases and J by 5 bases, with 13 bases between the two germline ends. The DNA of the CDR3 is TGTGCCAGCAGCGCCAGTCCCGGGACCGGGGAGCTGTTTTTT. This sequence encodes CASSASPGTGELFF.

The rearrangement joins TRBV27 to TRBJ1-5; 9 nucleotides agree with TRBD1. CDR3 length: 16 residues. Germline V CDR1 and CDR2: MNHEY, SMNVEV (reference sequence). V lost 7 bases to trimming and J lost 3 bases; unmatched junction nucleotides: 10. CDR3 nucleotide sequence: TGTGCCAGCACCCCGTTTGGGACAGGGATCAATCAGCCCCAGCATTTT. Protein product: CASTPFGTGINQPQHF.

The genes are TRBV19 and TRBJ2-7; D not resolved. V was cut by 4 bases and J by 2 bases, with 12 bases left in between. The V gene's germline CDR1 is LNHDA and CDR2 SQIVND (reference sequence). The CDR3 loop spans 14 amino acids. CDR3 region: CASSRSVITYEQYF. The CDR3 nucleotides are TGTGCCAGTAGTAGGTCAGTTATAACCTACGAGCAGTACTTC.